This T cell receptor (beta chain) was identified during a study of Ad26.COV2.S vaccination and SARS-CoV-2 variants. TCRdb keeps only in-frame clones here, not all; method: immunoSEQ multiplex PCR. The table lists around 250,000 clones, roughly 85% of them singletons. CDR1 is PRHDT and CDR2 is FYEKMQ in the germline V gene (reference sequence). The CDR3 covers 12 residues. Trimming removed 5 bases from V and 6 bases from J, with 7 bases in between. Treatment in this sample: some 20 received Ad26.COV2.S at low or high dose, single or two shots; about five received placebo; per-sample allocation not given. Day 63 after the first injection of vaccine or placebo was the sampling time.

V is TRBV13 and J is TRBJ2-2; unclear D gene. This TCR derives from a person aged 18-60 years who received the Ad26.COV2.S COVID-19 vaccine or a placebo. Sequenced material: peripheral blood, taken in a trial of Ad26.COV2.S vaccine versus placebo. The CDR3 nucleotides are TGTGCCAGCAGCCCTCGTGCCGGGGAGCTGTTTTTT. Translating it yields CASSPRAGELFF.